This TCR beta chain was recorded in a study of CD8+ T cells in alopecia areata. Study-wide points: In scalp and blood, many expanded lesional clones persisted during tofacitinib.

Following extraction, RNA underwent reverse transcription to cDNA, which served as the sequencing template. Measured with immunoSEQ multiplex PCR; TCRdb has only the in-frame clones, and not every one. The table records over 150,000 clones, roughly 64% of them present only once. Noted treatment: oral pan-JAK inhibitor, 5-10 mg twice daily. Only one count was recorded for this clone. Its antigen is undetermined. The CDR3 covers 14 residues. Trimming shortened V by 6 bases and J by 0 bases, and 9 bases separated the two germline ends. Germline V gene data show CDR1 as MNHEY and CDR2 as SMNVEV (reference sequence).

The TCR was taken from a human donor with alopecia areata. The chain couples TRBV27 to TRBJ1-3, with D unclear. The specimen comprised CD4+ T cells sorted from blood, sampled at week 24, from a patient treated with tofacitinib. The CDR3 bases are TGTGCCAGCAGCCCTGTTAGCTCTGGAAACACCATATATTTT. Translation: CASSPVSSGNTIYF.